Shown below are 25 T cell receptor beta chains from a single sample sequenced in a study of regulatory T cells in long-lasting Graves disease (dated by TCRdb to about 2021). The time point label here, explained by the study, means: newly diagnosed GD, antithyroid drugs for less than 3 months. RNA was extracted from PBMCs in TRIzol for both TCR sequencing and RNA sequencing. Library generation was performed with multiplex PCR. Sequenced on an Illumina HiSeq 4000. TCR beta libraries were built with iRepertoire HTBI primers and Arm-PCR amplification of CDR3 regions. TCRdb passed the public sequencing reads through fastp at Q25 and MiXCR, retaining productive beta sequences. Records with the same CDR3 protein are collapsed into one entry carrying the most frequent genes and DNA. This sample holds 400,000 to 500,000 distinct CDR3 sequences; 12% to 15% were observed only once. The top ten hold approximately 17% of the sample.

The same sample was also used in a study of T cells in Graves' hyperthyroidism and ophthalmopathy.

The sequenced sample was peripheral blood mononuclear cells (PBMCs), obtained at new diagnosis, from a patient treated with antithyroid drugs. The receptors originated from a woman in her 50s with Graves disease. Donor details come from another sample of the same person, matched by shared clones.

This clonotype was picked up many times. The chain combines TRBV7-2 with TRBJ2-1, with D tentatively TRBD1 or TRBD2 (5 bases each). V lost 6 bases and J 0 bases, leaving 12 bases between the germline ends. Germline V lookup: CDR1 SGHTA, CDR2 FQGNSA. The CDR3 covers 15 residues. CDR3 sequence (DNA): TGTGCCAGCAGTTCCGGGACCAACTCCTACAATGAGCAGTTCTTC. This gives the protein CASSSGTNSYNEQFF.

As concerns this clonotype: A read error may be the cause here, since a much bigger clone is one base away. The chain is built from TRBV28 and TRBJ1-5, with 8 nucleotides matching TRBD1. The CDR3 is 16 amino acids. The V gene end was trimmed by 6 bases and the J gene end by 3 bases; junction bases not matched to a gene: 10. Germline-derived CDR1 and CDR2 are MDHEN and SYDVKM. CDR3 protein: CASRASGQGNNQPQHF. The DNA for the CDR3 is TGTGCCAGCAGAGCTTCTGGACAGGGAAACAATCAGCCCCAGCATTTT.

This clonotype was observed many times. V is TRBV20-1 and J is TRBJ1-5; D is uncertain. The germline V gene has CDR1 DFQATT and CDR2 SNEGSKA (reference sequence). The CDR3 totals 13 residues. V was clipped by 6 bases and J by 5 bases, with 14 bases between them. This chain's CDR3 is CSAPPRHDQPQHF. The CDR3 DNA reads as TGCAGTGCGCCTCCCCGACATGATCAGCCCCAGCATTTT.

As for this clonotype: A much more abundant neighbour one base away suggests this may be a read error. The chain links TRBV28 to TRBJ1-1; D is undetermined. CDR1 is MDHEN and CDR2 is SYDVKM in the germline V gene. The CDR3 contains 16 residues. CDR3 sequence (DNA): TGTGCCGGGAGCGCGGACCTACGCCTGATGAACACTGAAGCTCTCTTT. The encoded protein is CAGSADLRLMNTEALF.

The chain carries TRBV6-1 and TRBJ2-1; TRBD2 matches 10 bases. Germline assignment: CDR1 MNHNS and CDR2 SASEGT. Unmatched junction bases numbered 15, after V lost 7 bases and J lost 0 bases. The CDR3 length is 19 residues. The CDR3 protein is CASMSGPTSGYSSYNEQFF. The CDR3 nucleotides are TGTGCCAGCATGTCAGGACCGACTAGCGGGTATAGCTCCTACAATGAGCAGTTCTTC.

This clonotype was found a few times. Here the CDR3 reads CSARGSTRQSLLYGYTF. In nucleotides, the CDR3 is TGCAGTGCTAGAGGCTCAACCCGACAGTCCCTCCTCTATGGCTACACCTTC. The chain couples TRBV20-1 to TRBJ1-2; TRBD1 might be the D (5 bases). CDR1 and CDR2 from the germline V gene are DFQATT and SNEGSKA (reference sequence). V dropped 1 base and J dropped 4 bases, with 22 bases sitting between them. This CDR3 region has 17 residues.

This clonotype has at least ten counts. The rearrangement joins TRBV6-1 to TRBJ1-3; D gene unclear. Looked up from germline, CDR1 is MNHNS and CDR2 is SASEGT. The V end was cut by 2 bases, the J end by 0 bases, with 14 bases between. The CDR3 is made up of 17 amino acids. The CDR3 reads CASSEYGRQSSGNTIYF. The CDR3, as DNA: TGTGCCAGCAGTGAATATGGCAGGCAGAGCTCTGGAAACACCATATATTTT.

The sample holds a few counts of this clonotype. One end of the junction fails to match germline, which may point to a read error. V usage is TRBV28 and J usage is TRBJ2-7, with D perhaps TRBD1 (6 bases). The CDR3 is 14 residues long. Germline CDR1 reads MDHEN; CDR2 reads SYDVKM. CDR3 coding DNA: TGTGCCAGCAGGTTACAGGGAGTACGGTACGAGCAGCACTTC. This encodes CASRLQGVRYEQHF. Filled out from reference TRBV28 and TRBJ2-7, the complete variable domain reads DVKVTQSSRYLVKRTGEKVFLECVQDMDHENMFWYRQDPGLGLRLIYFSYDVKMKEKGDIPEGYSVSREKKERFSLILESASTNQTSMYLCASRLQGVRYEQHFGPGTRLTVT.

This clonotype was seen only a few times. The V call is TRBV9, the J call TRBJ2-1; D perhaps matches TRBD1 (5 bases). Germline-derived CDR1 and CDR2 are SGDLS and YYNGEE. V shed 1 base and J shed 2 bases, with 10 bases lying between them. This CDR3 comprises 15 residues. CDR3 DNA sequence: TGTGCCAGCAGCGTATCAGGGTCTGCCTACAATGAGCAGTTCTTC. It translates to CASSVSGSAYNEQFF.

This clonotype was detected many times. The CDR3 bases are TGTGCCAGCAGTGTAGGGACTAGCGGGAGGAGCACAGATACGCAGTATTTT. Its protein is CASSVGTSGRSTDTQYF. This sequence joins TRBV27 and TRBJ2-3, with TRBD2 identical over 15 bases. Germline V lookup: CDR1 MNHEY, CDR2 SMNVEV (reference sequence). The ends lost 5 bases at V and 0 bases at J; junction bases unmatched: 3. The CDR3 is made up of 17 amino acids.

This clonotype was counted ten times or more. The J gene is TRBJ2-5, the V gene TRBV18; D is undetermined. V was cut by 0 bases and J by 2 bases, with 10 bases left in between. Germline values: CDR1 KGHSH, CDR2 LQKENI. The CDR3 loop spans 15 amino acids. The CDR3 DNA sequence: TGTGCCAGCTCACCACCTTCGGGCAAACAAGAGACCCAGTACTTC. Protein sequence: CASSPPSGKQETQYF.

This clonotype has only a few counts. The J gene is TRBJ2-1, the V gene TRBV20-1, with 7 nucleotides matching TRBD1. The V and J ends lost 6 bases and 0 bases, in that order; junction bases with no gene match: 8. The CDR3 is 15 amino acids. Per the germline V gene, CDR1 is DFQATT and CDR2 is SNEGSKA (reference sequence). CDR3 DNA sequence: TGCAGTGCCCTACTGACAGGGAGCTCCTACAATGAGCAGTTCTTC. It encodes CSALLTGSSYNEQFF.

This clonotype was recorded a few times. The V call is TRBV12-3 or TRBV12-4, the J call TRBJ2-2; 10 bases agree with TRBD1. Unmatched junction bases numbered 13, after V lost 3 bases and J lost 6 bases. The CDR3 has 18 amino acids. CDR3 nucleotides: TGTGCCAGCAGTTTGATCTATGGGAGGACAGGGGGTTCCGGGGAGCTGTTTTTT. This gives the protein CASSLIYGRTGGSGELFF.

This clonotype came up many times. The chain recombines TRBV7-9 with TRBJ2-1, with 14 bases lining up with TRBD2. Germline CDR1 reads SEHNR; CDR2 reads FQNEAQ (reference sequence). V lost 4 bases to trimming and J lost 0 bases; unmatched junction nucleotides: 11. The CDR3 covers 20 residues. Here the CDR3 DNA reads TGTGCCAGCAGCTCCCCTCCCGGGACTAGCGGGAGCGGCTCCTACAATGAGCAGTTCTTC. Protein product: CASSSPPGTSGSGSYNEQFF. The full variable domain, its missing parts supplied by reference TRBV7-9 and TRBJ2-1, is DTGVSQNPRHKITKRGQNVTFRCDPISEHNRLYWYRQTLGQGPEFLTYFQNEAQLEKSRLLSDRFSAERPKGSFSTLEIQRTEQGDSAMYLCASSSPPGTSGSGSYNEQFFGPGTRLTVL.

This clonotype has at least ten counts. The CDR3: CASSDPLEGGNEQYF. In DNA form, the CDR3 reads TGTGCCAGCAGCGACCCTTTGGAAGGGGGGAACGAGCAGTACTTC. J is TRBJ2-7 and V is TRBV9, with D perhaps being TRBD1 or TRBD2 (6 bases each). Germline CDR1 and CDR2: SGDLS and YYNGEE. V lost 3 bases and J 5 bases, leaving 18 bases between the germline ends. CDR3 size: 15 residues.

This clonotype was observed many times. The chain joins TRBV5-5 to TRBJ2-7; the match to TRBD1 covers 7 bases. CDR1 is SGHKS and CDR2 is YYEKEE in the germline V gene (reference sequence). Trimming removed 4 bases from V and 6 bases from J; junction bases left unmatched: 7. The CDR3 is made up of 13 amino acids. CDR3 in amino acids: CASSNDRVGEQYF. The CDR3 nucleotides are TGTGCCAGCAGCAACGACAGGGTTGGCGAGCAGTACTTC.

Regarding this clonotype: The germline gene is not matched at one end of the junction; a read error may be the cause. The CDR3 spells CASSSSGTGGTGELFF. The DNA for the CDR3 is TGTGCTAGCAGCTCTTCCGGGACAGGGGGGACCGGGGAGCTGTTTTTT. V and J are TRBV7-7 and TRBJ2-2, with TRBD1 matching 11 bases. This CDR3 comprises 16 residues. Germline V gene sequence: CDR1 SSHAT, CDR2 FNYEAQ (reference sequence).

This clonotype was found many times. The chain carries TRBV5-1 and TRBJ2-2; D is undetermined. The germline gives CDR1 SGHRS, CDR2 YFSETQ. CDR3 length equals 15 residues. The V gene lost 0 bases and the J gene lost 4 bases, with 10 bases spanning the gap. The CDR3 loop is CASSLGPMPTGELFF. The CDR3, as DNA: TGCGCCAGCAGCTTGGGGCCGATGCCCACCGGGGAGCTGTTTTTT.

This clonotype has at least ten counts. CDR3 region: CASSRTAGNTIYF. CDR3 nucleotide sequence: TGTGCCAGCAGTCGGACAGCCGGAAACACCATATATTTT. This rearrangement joins TRBV12-3 or TRBV12-4 to TRBJ1-3; D may be TRBD1 (6 bases). The CDR3 has 13 residues. V lost 5 bases, J lost 4 bases, and 9 bases lay in between.

In this sample, this clonotype turned up many times. The chain has TRBV27 and TRBJ2-1; D is unresolved. The CDR3 is made up of 15 amino acids. Germline loops: CDR1 MNHEY, CDR2 SMNVEV (reference sequence). V shed 4 bases and J shed 4 bases, with 14 bases lying between them. The CDR3: CASSSFSEPYNEQFF. DNA of the CDR3: TGTGCCAGCAGTTCGTTCTCCGAACCTTACAATGAGCAGTTCTTC.

This clonotype was counted at least ten times. The J gene is TRBJ2-2, the V gene TRBV20-1, with D perhaps TRBD1 or TRBD2 (5 bases each). V lost 4 bases and J 4 bases, leaving 10 bases between the germline ends. This CDR3 region has 13 residues. Germline CDR1 is DFQATT and CDR2 is SNEGSKA (reference sequence). The CDR3 spells CSAMGPSTGELFF. CDR3 coding DNA: TGCAGTGCTATGGGACCGTCCACCGGGGAGCTGTTTTTT.

The sample holds one count of this clonotype. Being one base from a much bigger clone, this may be a read error. The chain has TRBV7-9 and TRBJ2-1, with TRBD2 identical over 10 bases. V trimming: 3 bases; J trimming: 10 bases; junction bases outside the gene matches: 9. CDR1 is SEHNR, CDR2 FQNEAQ, per germline (reference sequence). The length of the CDR3 is 15 residues. The CDR3 nucleotides read TGTGCCAGCAGCTTCTCTAGCGGGGGTTTCTACGAGCAGTTCTTC. This sequence encodes CASSFSSGGFYEQFF.

This clonotype was detected many times. The chain uses TRBV7-2 and TRBJ2-1; D may be TRBD1 or TRBD2 (6 bases each). The CDR3 spans 16 residues. The V gene's germline CDR1 is SGHTA and CDR2 FQGNSA. With 1 base removed from V and 4 bases from J, the gap between germline ends came to 14 bases. CDR3 DNA: TGTGCCAGCAGCTTAGAGGGGGGCGGGGTTTACAATGAGCAGTTCTTC. Translation: CASSLEGGGVYNEQFF.

The chain couples TRBV9 to TRBJ2-1; 12 bases agree with TRBD2. V trimming: 9 bases; J trimming: 10 bases; junction bases outside the gene matches: 8. The CDR3 totals 13 residues. Germline V gene lookup returns CDR1 SGDLS and CDR2 YYNGEE. CDR3 loop: CAITTSGRNEQFF. Written as DNA, the CDR3 is TGTGCCATCACGACTAGCGGGAGAAACGAGCAGTTCTTC.

J is TRBJ2-7 and V is TRBV6-2 or TRBV6-3, with a tentative D call TRBD2 (6 bases). The germline V gene has CDR1 MNHEY and CDR2 SVGEGT. With 6 bases removed from V and 0 bases from J, the gap between germline ends came to 15 bases. The CDR3 totals 15 residues. DNA of the CDR3: TGTGCCAGCAGGGCGAGGCGGGACCGCTCCTACGAGCAGTACTTC. It is translated as CASRARRDRSYEQYF.